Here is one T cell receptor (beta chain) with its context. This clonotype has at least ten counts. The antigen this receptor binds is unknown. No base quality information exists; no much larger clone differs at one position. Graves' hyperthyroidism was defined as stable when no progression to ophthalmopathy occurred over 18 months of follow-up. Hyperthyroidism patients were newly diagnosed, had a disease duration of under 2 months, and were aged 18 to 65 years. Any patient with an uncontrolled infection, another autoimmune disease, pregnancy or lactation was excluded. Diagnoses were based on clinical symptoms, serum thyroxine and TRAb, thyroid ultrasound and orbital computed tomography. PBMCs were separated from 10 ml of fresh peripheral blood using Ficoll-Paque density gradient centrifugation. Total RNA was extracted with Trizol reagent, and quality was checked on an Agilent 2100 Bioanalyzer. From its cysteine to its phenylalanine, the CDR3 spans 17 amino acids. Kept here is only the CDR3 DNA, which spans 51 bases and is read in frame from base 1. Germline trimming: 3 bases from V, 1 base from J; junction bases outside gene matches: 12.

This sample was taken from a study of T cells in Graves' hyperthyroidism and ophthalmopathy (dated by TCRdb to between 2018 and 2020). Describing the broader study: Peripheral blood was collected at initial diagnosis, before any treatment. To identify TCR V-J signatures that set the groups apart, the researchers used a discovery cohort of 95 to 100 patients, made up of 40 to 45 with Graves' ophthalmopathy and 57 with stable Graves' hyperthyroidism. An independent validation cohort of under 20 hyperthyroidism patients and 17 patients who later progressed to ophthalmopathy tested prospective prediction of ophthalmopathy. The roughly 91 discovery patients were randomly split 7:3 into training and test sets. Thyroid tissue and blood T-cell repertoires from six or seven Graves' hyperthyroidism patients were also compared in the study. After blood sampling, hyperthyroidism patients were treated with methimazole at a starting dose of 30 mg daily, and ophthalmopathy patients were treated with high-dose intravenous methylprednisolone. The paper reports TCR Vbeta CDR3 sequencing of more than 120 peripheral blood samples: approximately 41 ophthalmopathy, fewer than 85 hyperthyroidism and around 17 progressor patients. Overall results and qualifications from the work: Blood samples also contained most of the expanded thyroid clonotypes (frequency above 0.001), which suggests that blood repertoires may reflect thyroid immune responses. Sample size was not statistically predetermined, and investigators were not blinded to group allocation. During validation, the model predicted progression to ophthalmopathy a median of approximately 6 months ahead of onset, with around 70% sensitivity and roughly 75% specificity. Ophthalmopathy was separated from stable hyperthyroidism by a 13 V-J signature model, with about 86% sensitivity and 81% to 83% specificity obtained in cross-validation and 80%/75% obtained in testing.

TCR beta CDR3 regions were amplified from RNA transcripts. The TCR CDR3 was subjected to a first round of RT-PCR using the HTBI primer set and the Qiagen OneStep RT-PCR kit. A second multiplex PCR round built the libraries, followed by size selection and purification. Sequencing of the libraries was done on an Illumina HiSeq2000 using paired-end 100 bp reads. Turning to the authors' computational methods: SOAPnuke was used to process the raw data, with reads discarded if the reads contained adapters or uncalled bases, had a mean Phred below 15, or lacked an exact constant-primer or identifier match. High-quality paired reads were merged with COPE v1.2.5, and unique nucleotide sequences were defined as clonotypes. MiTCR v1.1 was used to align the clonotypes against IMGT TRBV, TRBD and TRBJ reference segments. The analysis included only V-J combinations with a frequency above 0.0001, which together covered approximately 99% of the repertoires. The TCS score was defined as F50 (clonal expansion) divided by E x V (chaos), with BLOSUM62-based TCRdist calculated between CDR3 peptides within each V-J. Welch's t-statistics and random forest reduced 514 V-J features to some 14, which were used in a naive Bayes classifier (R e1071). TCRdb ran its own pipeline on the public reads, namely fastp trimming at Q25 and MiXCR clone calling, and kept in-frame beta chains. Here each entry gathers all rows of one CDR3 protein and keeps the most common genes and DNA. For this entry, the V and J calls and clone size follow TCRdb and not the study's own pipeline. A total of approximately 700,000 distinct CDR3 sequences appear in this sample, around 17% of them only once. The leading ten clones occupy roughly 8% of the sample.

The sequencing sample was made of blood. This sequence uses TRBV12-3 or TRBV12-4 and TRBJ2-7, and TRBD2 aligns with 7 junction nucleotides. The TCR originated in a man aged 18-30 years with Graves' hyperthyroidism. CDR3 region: CASSFWAGGSDSYEQYF. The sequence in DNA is TGTGCCAGCAGTTTTTGGGCCGGCGGGAGTGATTCCTACGAGCAGTACTTC.